This T cell receptor beta chain was captured by sequencing in a study of T cells in Graves' hyperthyroidism and ophthalmopathy. Authors of the study amplified TCR beta CDR3 regions from RNA transcripts. The TCR CDR3 was amplified in a first-round RT-PCR using the HTBI primer set. TCRdb reprocessed the multiplex PCR reads via MiXCR and lists one record per CDR3 protein. The sample includes about 360,000 distinct CDR3 sequences, roughly 25% of them seen just once. Findings and limits, study-wide: Ophthalmopathy onset followed model prediction by a median around six months. Blood also carried most thyroid clonotypes expanded above 0.001.

This clonotype was seen a handful of times. No antigen is known for it. CDR1 and CDR2 from the germline V gene are SGHVS and FNYEAQ. The CDR3 has 13 residues. V gave up 1 base and J gave up 2 bases, with 5 bases separating them. Isolation of PBMCs was performed on 9.5 to 10 ml fresh peripheral blood. This TCR came from a man aged 50-59 years with Graves' hyperthyroidism. The gene calls are TRBV7-6 and TRBJ1-1; no definite D call. Specimen: blood. The CDR3 loop reads CASSLDYNTEAFF. The CDR3 DNA is TGTGCCAGCAGCTTAGATTACAACACTGAAGCTTTCTTT. Complete variable domain (other parts from reference TRBV7-6 and TRBJ1-1): GAGVSQSPRYKVTKRGQDVALRCDPISGHVSLYWYRQALGQGPEFLTYFNYEAQQDKSGLPNDRFSAERPEGSISTLTIQRTEQRDSAMYRCASSLDYNTEAFFGQGTRLTVV.